This entry concerns a single T cell receptor beta chain. The sample is drawn from a study of blood T cell repertoires in COVID-19. Background on the study: Nucleic acid was either cDNA or gDNA, and it came from T cells, B-cell-depleted T cells, or PBMCs.

V was pared by 1 base and J by 6 bases, with 4 bases of the junction left unmatched. This CDR3 spans 16 amino acids. In germline, CDR1 is MGHRA, CDR2 YSYEKL. Using immunoSEQ multiplex PCR, the repertoire was profiled, and TCRdb retains in-frame clones only, with some absent. The repertoire holds tens of thousands of clones, with 80% to 90% as singletons. This TCR derives from a human donor with active COVID-19. The donor label of this sample is uncertain. The V and J genes are TRBV4-1 and TRBJ1-6; TRBD1 aligns across 9 bases. The sequenced sample consisted of peripheral blood. The CDR3: CASSQVLDRGNSPLHF. In DNA, the CDR3 is TGCGCCAGCAGCCAAGTACTGGACAGGGGTAATTCACCCCTCCACTTT.